This T cell receptor (beta chain) came from a study of cytomegalovirus exposure and HLA in healthy donors. The study's findings and limits: Presence/absence analyses assumed roughly uniform sequencing depth across donors, which may not hold.

The primer mix had 60 Vbeta and 13 Jbeta primers. Clones were sequenced by immunoSEQ multiplex PCR, and TCRdb holds only the in-frame ones, with some missing. The table has more than 45,000 clones, approximately 80% seen once. Trimming removed 5 bases at V and 0 bases at J, with 10 bases between. CDR1 and CDR2 (germline): SGHDN, FVKESK. This CDR3 comprises 15 residues. To note about this clone: Its antigen is not identified.

Donors were ostensibly healthy at sampling, although undocumented immune exposures were probable. The sequence was collected from a man aged 45-65 years in good health and CMV-seronegative. The chain couples TRBV14 to TRBJ2-2; D might be TRBD2 (6 bases). Sequenced: PBMCs. The CDR3 DNA sequence: TGTGCCAGCAGCTTCGGGGGTACGAACACCGGGGAGCTGTTTTTT. Residues: CASSFGGTNTGELFF.